These 14 T cell receptor beta chains were sequenced from one sample in a study of T cells in Graves' hyperthyroidism and ophthalmopathy. TCR beta CDR3 regions were amplified from RNA transcripts. When the TCR CDR3 underwent first-round RT-PCR, the HTBI primer set was used. TCRdb used MiXCR to reprocess the multiplex PCR reads, holding one entry per CDR3 protein. The sample contains over 500,000 distinct CDR3 sequences, 40% to 50% of which appear only once. What was sequenced was peripheral blood or thyroid tissue (not recorded which). The receptor set was obtained from an adult woman with Graves' disease, either hyperthyroidism or ophthalmopathy (not recorded which).

The table lists this clonotype with many counts. The V call is TRBV20-1, the J call TRBJ2-7, with D tentatively TRBD2 (5 bases). The germline CDR1 and CDR2 sequences are DFQATT and SNEGSKA (reference sequence). The CDR3 covers 11 residues. The V and J ends lost 4 bases and 6 bases respectively, with 10 bases between them. The CDR3 sequence: CSAKAVPEQYF. The CDR3 DNA is TGCAGTGCTAAAGCGGTTCCCGAGCAGTACTTC.

The chain couples TRBV20-1 to TRBJ1-2, with D perhaps TRBD1 (5 bases). The CDR3 length is 19 residues. Trimming cost V 1 base and J 6 bases, with 30 bases left between them. Germline V CDR1 and CDR2: DFQATT, SNEGSKA (reference sequence). This CDR3 reads CSARGKPSGRVSGDDGYTF. The CDR3 DNA reads TGCAGTGCTAGAGGAAAACCTAGCGGGAGGGTGTCCGGGGACGATGGCTACACCTTC.

At least ten counts were recorded for this clonotype. In DNA, the CDR3 is TGTGCCTGGAGCTTGACAGGGACCTTCTACACCTTC. It is translated as CAWSLTGTFYTF. The V call is TRBV30, the J call TRBJ1-2; 7 nucleotides line up with TRBD1. CDR1 and CDR2 from the germline V gene are GTSNPN and SVGIG (reference sequence). V gave up 3 bases and J gave up 10 bases; unmatched junction bases: 8. The CDR3 spans 12 residues.

The chain employs TRBV2 and TRBJ1-1; D unclear. Germline CDR1 and CDR2: SNHLY and FYNNEI. The CDR3 sequence is 11 residues long. V was clipped by 8 bases and J by 8 bases, with 12 bases between them. The CDR3 here is CASLRTEEAFF. CDR3 in DNA: TGTGCCAGCCTGCGGACTGAAGAAGCTTTCTTT. Full variable domain (remainder filled in from reference TRBV2 and TRBJ1-1): EPEVTQTPSHQVTQMGQEVILRCVPISNHLYFYWYRQILGQKVEFLVSFYNNEISEKSEIFDDQFSVERPDGSNFTLKIRSTKLEDSAMYFCASLRTEEAFFGQGTRLTVV.

This chain uses TRBV5-1 with TRBJ2-7; 7 positions match TRBD2. In germline, CDR1 is SGHRS, CDR2 YFSETQ. J was trimmed by 6 bases and V by 4 bases; bases with no gene match: 13. The CDR3 loop spans 15 amino acids. The DNA for the CDR3 is TGCGCCAGCAGCACGGGGACGGGGGGAGTCCGCGAGCAGTACTTC. Translated: CASSTGTGGVREQYF.

The rearrangement links TRBV7-3 to TRBJ1-6; D is unclear. CDR1 is SGHTA, CDR2 FQGTGA, per germline. The V end lost 1 base, the J end lost 8 bases, and 6 bases lay between the germline ends. This CDR3 comprises 13 residues. CDR3 loop: CASSLMSHSPLHF. CDR3 in DNA: TGTGCCAGCAGCTTAATGAGTCATTCACCCCTCCACTTT.

This clonotype appeared a few times. The chain carries TRBV29-1 and TRBJ2-5, with D unresolved. With 4 bases removed from V and 5 bases from J, the gap between germline ends came to 14 bases. This CDR3 spans 13 amino acids. From germline, CDR1 is SQVTM and CDR2 ANQGSEA. CDR3 nucleotides: TGCAGCGTTGGATGGATTACCGGGGAGACCCAGTACTTC. This codes for CSVGWITGETQYF. The full variable domain, with the rest looked up from reference TRBV29-1 and TRBJ2-5, is SAVISQKPSRDICQRGTSLTIQCQVDSQVTMMFWYRQQPGQSLTLIATANQGSEATYESGFVIDKFPISRPNLTFSTLTVSNMSPEDSSIYLCSVGWITGETQYFGPGTRLLVL.

The V call is TRBV19, the J call TRBJ2-6; D remains ambiguous. The CDR3 contains 16 residues. The germline CDR1 and CDR2 sequences are LNHDA and SQIVND (reference sequence). Deletions cut 3 bases from V and 1 base from J, with 10 bases between. The CDR3 here is CASSILWDSGANVLTF. The CDR3 DNA sequence: TGTGCCAGTAGTATCCTTTGGGATTCTGGGGCCAACGTCCTGACTTTC.

This clonotype was seen ten or more times. V gene TRBV6-5 combines with J gene TRBJ1-2; 9 bases are shared with TRBD1. This CDR3 region has 15 residues. Germline V gives CDR1 MNHEY, CDR2 SVGAGI. The junction had 10 bases not matched to a gene; V was cut back by 6 bases and J by 5 bases. The CDR3 coding sequence is TGTGCCAGCAGGGGCTCGACAGGGGGGAGGTATGGCTACACCTTC. It encodes CASRGSTGGRYGYTF.

The chain links TRBV2 to TRBJ1-3; no clear D. This CDR3 is 9 amino acids long. Trimming left V 8 bases short and J 8 bases short, with 4 bases between. CDR1 and CDR2 (germline): SNHLY, FYNNEI. The CDR3: CASFDTIYF. Here the CDR3 DNA reads TGTGCCAGCTTCGACACCATATATTTT.

This clonotype occurred many times. The genes are TRBV7-9 and TRBJ1-2, with TRBD1 matching over 7 bases. Per the germline V gene, CDR1 is SEHNR and CDR2 is FQNEAQ (reference sequence). Unmatched junction bases numbered 9, after V lost 5 bases and J lost 0 bases. CDR3 size: 16 residues. The CDR3 DNA reads TGTGCCAGCAGCCCCCCGACAGGGCAACCTAACTATGGCTACACCTTC. This gives the protein CASSPPTGQPNYGYTF. The whole variable domain, filled in from reference TRBV7-9 and TRBJ1-2, reads DTGVSQNPRHKITKRGQNVTFRCDPISEHNRLYWYRQTLGQGPEFLTYFQNEAQLEKSRLLSDRFSAERPKGSFSTLEIQRTEQGDSAMYLCASSPPTGQPNYGYTFGSGTRLTVV.

A few counts support this clonotype. This rearrangement joins TRBV20-1 to TRBJ1-2, with D possibly TRBD1 on 5 matching bases. The CDR3 extends over 15 amino acids. Germline V gene sequence: CDR1 DFQATT, CDR2 SNEGSKA (reference sequence). V was cut by 3 bases and J by 4 bases, with 18 bases left in between. DNA of the CDR3: TGCAGTGCTAGCCTTCCAGGGTCAGGCGGCTATGGCTACACCTTC. Its translation: CSASLPGSGGYGYTF.

This clonotype showed up just a few times. The CDR3: CSARGLGQGKSAFF. The CDR3 DNA reads as TGCAGTGCTAGGGGACTGGGACAGGGAAAGAGCGCTTTCTTT. This chain links TRBV20-1 with TRBJ1-1, with 9 positions matching TRBD1. Per germline, CDR1 DFQATT and CDR2 SNEGSKA (reference sequence). J gave up 11 bases and V 3 bases, and 13 bases lay outside the gene matches. The CDR3 is 14 amino acids.

This sequence joins TRBV13 and TRBJ1-4; the match to TRBD1 covers 9 bases. The V gene end was trimmed by 3 bases and the J gene end by 8 bases; junction bases not matched to a gene: 4. Germline CDR1 and CDR2: PRHDT and FYEKMQ (reference sequence). This CDR3 region has 14 residues. The DNA for the CDR3 is TGTGCCAGCAGCTTGACAGGGGGAAAAGAAAAACTGTTTTTT. The encoded protein is CASSLTGGKEKLFF.